Reported below is one TCR beta chain. This record comes from a study of cytotoxic CD8 clonotypes in ibrutinib-treated CLL. The table came from immunoSEQ multiplex PCR; TCRdb's copy has only in-frame clones and leaves some out. The sample yields 160,000 or so clones, roughly 80% seen once. Looked up from germline, CDR1 is LNHDA and CDR2 is SQIVND (reference sequence). With 5 bases removed from V and 7 bases from J, the gap between germline ends came to 12 bases. This CDR3 comprises 13 residues. This TCR was recovered from a human donor with chronic lymphocytic leukemia. The sample here was PBMCs, taken after 12 months of ibrutinib treatment. This chain links TRBV19 with TRBJ1-5; D remains unclear. The CDR3 reads CASSLNRSQPQHF. The CDR3 DNA reads TGTGCCAGTAGTCTGAACAGATCCCAGCCCCAGCATTTT.